The source of this TCR beta chain is a study of blood T cell repertoires in COVID-19. Study summary: From the United States, Italy and Spain came samples of acute and convalescent COVID-19. The cDNA or gDNA used as material had been derived from T cells, B-cell-depleted T cells, or PBMCs.

Authors' methods: Amplifying reference gene primers gave estimates of nucleated cell counts. Profiling relied on immunoSEQ multiplex PCR, and the TCRdb table lists in-frame clones only, not all of them. V, J and clone size are those of that table, while D and trimming were read from the DNA. The data hold over 130,000 clones, with about three quarters observed a single time. J lost 3 bases, V lost 0 bases, and 3 bases had no gene match. The germline V gene encodes CDR1 LGHDT and CDR2 YNNKEL (reference sequence). CDR3 length equals 17 residues. The TCR originated in a woman between 45 and 65 years old with active or convalescent COVID-19. Sequencing used peripheral blood. The chain carries TRBV3-1 (or the pseudogene TRBV3-2) and TRBJ2-7, with 15 bases lining up with TRBD2. This CDR3 reads CASSQDGTSGRSYEQYF. The CDR3 bases are TGTGCCAGCAGCCAAGATGGGACTAGCGGGAGGAGCTACGAGCAGTACTTC.